This T cell receptor beta chain was identified in a study of cytomegalovirus exposure and HLA in healthy donors. Findings and caveats of the study: Earlier results showed most TCR beta V segments being productive about 90% or about 30% of the time. Versus the roughly 670-donor mean, an Asian-associated ancestry cluster reportedly showed fewer N-insertions in a later analysis.

Primers: 60 Vbeta forward and 13 Jbeta reverse. Libraries were prepared by immunoSEQ multiplex PCR; TCRdb keeps only in-frame clonotypes and omits some of them. The table has about 180,000 clones, roughly 80% seen once. As for this clone: Its cognate antigen is unknown.

Germline CDR1 is MDHEN and CDR2 is SYDVKM. The CDR3 is 16 amino acids. V shed 3 bases and J shed 0 bases, with 15 bases lying between them. The sequenced sample consisted of PBMCs. The TCR was taken from a man aged 55 to 70 in good health and CMV-seronegative. The V gene is TRBV28, the J gene TRBJ2-7; the D gene is possibly TRBD2 (5 bases). The CDR3 nucleotides are TGTGCCAGCAGTTTCCGTACGGGGTCTAGCTCCTACGAGCAGTACTTC. Translating it yields CASSFRTGSSSYEQYF.